The rows below give T cell receptor beta chains drawn from one sample of a study of vaccination and CD4 T cells after COVID-19. Each CDR3 protein is one row after TCRdb ran MiXCR on the PCR reads. The sample lists over 5,000 distinct CDR3 sequences, less than 55% occurring once. These receptors are not linked to any known antigen. The source material was CD4+ T cells from blood, cultured in vitro. Receptors originate from a human donor who had recovered from COVID-19. The CDR3 runs from the conserved cysteine through the conserved F or W. Each record gives: D gene, CDR3 length, V gene, clone size, J gene, CDR3 DNA, CDR3 protein. A D gene is named only where the DNA matches it firmly. Clone size is not always given. Where it is, it says once, few, many or a class for expanded clones.

NA	12	TRBV7-9	NA	TRBJ2-5	TGTGCCAGCAGCTCCCCCCGGGAGACCCAGTACTTC	CASSSPRETQYF
TRBD2	14	TRBV6-1	NA	TRBJ2-1	TGTGCCAGCAGCCCCGGGGGGAACTACAATGAGCAGTTCTTC	CASSPGGNYNEQFF
TRBD2	16	TRBV27	NA	TRBJ2-3	TGTGCCAGCAGCCGCGCGACTAGCGGTAGCACAGATACGCAGTATTTT	CASSRATSGSTDTQYF
TRBD2	18	TRBV5-4	few	TRBJ2-5	TGTGCCAGCAGCTCAGACGGACTAGCGGGGGGGTGGATGGAGACCCAGTACTTC	CASSSDGLAGGWMETQYF
NA	13	TRBV7-8	NA	TRBJ1-1	TGTGCCAGCAGCCAAGAACGCCGGAGTGAAGCTTTCTTT	CASSQERRSEAFF
NA	15	TRBV7-9	NA	TRBJ1-2	TGTGCCAGCAGCGCCCTCCGGGTCGTGAACTATGGCTACACCTTC	CASSALRVVNYGYTF
TRBD1	17	TRBV19	medium-sized	TRBJ1-3	TGTGCCAGTAGTATTCTGGGACAGGGGGAAAGTGGAAACACCATATATTTT	CASSILGQGESGNTIYF
NA	17	TRBV10-3	NA	TRBJ1-1	TGTGCCATCAGTGACAATATACAACCAAGACAGAGCACTGAAGCTTTCTTT	CAISDNIQPRQSTEAFF
NA	11	TRBV3-1	NA	TRBJ1-4	TGTGCCAGCAGCCAAGCCGAAAAACTGTTTTTT	CASSQAEKLFF
TRBD1	14	TRBV30	NA	TRBJ1-5	TGTGCCTGGAATCAAGGACAGGGCAATCAGCCCCAGCATTTT	CAWNQGQGNQPQHF
TRBD1	15	TRBV5-1	NA	TRBJ1-1	TGCGCCAGCAGCGGCCGGACAGGCATGAACACTGAAGCTTTCTTT	CASSGRTGMNTEAFF
TRBD1	15	TRBV19	NA	TRBJ1-6	TGTGCCAGTAGTATGCGGGACAGGGGTCATTCACCCCTCCACTTT	CASSMRDRGHSPLHF
NA	16	TRBV20-1	few	TRBJ1-1	TGCAGTGCTAGAGATCAGCTTAGAGCGGGGAACACTGAAGCTTTCTTT	CSARDQLRAGNTEAFF
TRBD1	14	TRBV7-6	few	TRBJ1-6	TGTGCCAGCAGCTTTAGACAGGGTCGTTCACCCCTCCACTTT	CASSFRQGRSPLHF
TRBD1	14	TRBV7-9	NA	TRBJ1-6	TGTGCCAGCAACCTGGACAGGGCAGATTCACCCCTCCACTTT	CASNLDRADSPLHF
NA	16	TRBV20-1	large	TRBJ2-1	TGCAGTGCGACAGAGGCGGGTGGGGCGCATATCGATGAGCAGTTCTTC	CSATEAGGAHIDEQFF
NA	13	TRBV7-3	NA	TRBJ2-4	TGTGCCAGCAGCTTAGCAGAGCAAAGCATTCAGTACTTC	CASSLAEQSIQYF
NA	11	TRBV27	NA	TRBJ2-5	TGTGCCAGCAGTTTATATGGGACCCAGTACTTC	CASSLYGTQYF
TRBD2	14	TRBV12-3/TRBV12-4	NA	TRBJ2-3	TGTGCCAGCAGTCGCGGGGGGGCAGGAGATACGCAGTATTTT	CASSRGGAGDTQYF
NA	13	TRBV7-3	NA	TRBJ2-1	TGTGCCAGCAGCTTAGGGGACGAGAATGAGCAGTTCTTC	CASSLGDENEQFF
TRBD1	14	TRBV20-1	few	TRBJ1-3	TGCAGTGCTATGCGGACAGGGGACGGAAACACCATATATTTT	CSAMRTGDGNTIYF
NA	12	TRBV21-1	NA	TRBJ1-5	TGTGCCAGCAGCAAATACCGGGCACCCCAGCATTTT	CASSKYRAPQHF
NA	14	TRBV7-2	NA	TRBJ1-1	TGTGCCAGCAGCTTAGCCAGTATGAACACTGAAGCTTTCTTT	CASSLASMNTEAFF